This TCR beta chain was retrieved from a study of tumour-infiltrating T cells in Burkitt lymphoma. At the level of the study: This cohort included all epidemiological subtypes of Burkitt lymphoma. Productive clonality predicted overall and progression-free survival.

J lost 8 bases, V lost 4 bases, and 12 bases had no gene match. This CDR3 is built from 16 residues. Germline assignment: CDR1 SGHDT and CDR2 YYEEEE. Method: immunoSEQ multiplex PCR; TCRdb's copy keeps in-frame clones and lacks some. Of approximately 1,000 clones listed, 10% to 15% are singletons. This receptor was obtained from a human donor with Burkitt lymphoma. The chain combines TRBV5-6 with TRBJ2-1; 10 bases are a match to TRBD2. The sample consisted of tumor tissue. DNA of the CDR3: TGTGCCAGCAGCCCTATAGCGGGAGGCCGTTTTTATGAGCAGTTCTTC. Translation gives CASSPIAGGRFYEQFF.